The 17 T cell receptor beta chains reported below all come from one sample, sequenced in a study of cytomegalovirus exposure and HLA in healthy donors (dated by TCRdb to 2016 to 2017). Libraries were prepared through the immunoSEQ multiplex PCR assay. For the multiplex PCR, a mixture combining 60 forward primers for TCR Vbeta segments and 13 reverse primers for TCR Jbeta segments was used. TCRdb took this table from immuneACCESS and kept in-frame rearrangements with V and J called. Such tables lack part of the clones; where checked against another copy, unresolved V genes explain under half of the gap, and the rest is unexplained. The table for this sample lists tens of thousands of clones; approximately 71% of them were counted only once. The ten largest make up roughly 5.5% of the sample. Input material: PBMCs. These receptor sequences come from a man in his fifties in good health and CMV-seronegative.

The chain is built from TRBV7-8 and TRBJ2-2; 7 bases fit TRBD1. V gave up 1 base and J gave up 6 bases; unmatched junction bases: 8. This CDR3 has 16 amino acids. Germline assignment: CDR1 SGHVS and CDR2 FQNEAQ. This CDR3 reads CASSLGVGGWSGELFF. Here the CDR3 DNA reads TGTGCCAGCAGCTTAGGGGTAGGGGGCTGGTCCGGGGAGCTGTTTTTT. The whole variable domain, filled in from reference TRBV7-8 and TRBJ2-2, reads GAGVSQSPRYKVAKRGQDVALRCDPISGHVSLFWYQQALGQGPEFLTYFQNEAQLDKSGLPSDRFFAERPEGSVSTLKIQRTQQEDSAVYLCASSLGVGGWSGELFFGEGSRLTVL.

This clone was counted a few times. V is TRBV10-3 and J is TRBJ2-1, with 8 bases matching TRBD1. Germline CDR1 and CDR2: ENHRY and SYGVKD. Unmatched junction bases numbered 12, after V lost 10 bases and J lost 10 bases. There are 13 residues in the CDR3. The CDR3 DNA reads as TGTGCCACAACCATTCAGGGGGACAGGGAGCAGTTCTTC. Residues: CATTIQGDREQFF.

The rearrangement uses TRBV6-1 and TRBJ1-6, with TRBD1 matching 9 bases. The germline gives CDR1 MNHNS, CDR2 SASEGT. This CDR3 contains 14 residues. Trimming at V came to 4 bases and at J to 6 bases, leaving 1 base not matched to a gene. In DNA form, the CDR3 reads TGTGCCAGCAGTGCGGGACAGGGTAATTCACCCCTCCACTTT. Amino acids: CASSAGQGNSPLHF.

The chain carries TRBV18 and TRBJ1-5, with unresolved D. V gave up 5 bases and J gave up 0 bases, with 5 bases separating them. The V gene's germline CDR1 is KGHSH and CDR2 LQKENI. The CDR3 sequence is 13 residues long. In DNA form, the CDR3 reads TGTGCCAGCTCAGAGGTTAGCAATCAGCCCCAGCATTTT. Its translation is CASSEVSNQPQHF.

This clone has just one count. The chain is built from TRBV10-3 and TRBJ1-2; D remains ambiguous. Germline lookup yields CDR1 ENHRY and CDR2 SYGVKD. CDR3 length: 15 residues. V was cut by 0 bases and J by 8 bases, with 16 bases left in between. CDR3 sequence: CAISESLKSGGGYTF. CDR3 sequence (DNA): TGTGCCATCAGTGAGTCATTGAAGTCCGGAGGGGGCTACACCTTC.

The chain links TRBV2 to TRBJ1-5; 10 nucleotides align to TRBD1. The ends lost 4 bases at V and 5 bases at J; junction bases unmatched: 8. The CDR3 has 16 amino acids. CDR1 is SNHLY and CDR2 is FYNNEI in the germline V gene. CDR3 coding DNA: TGTGCCAGCAGTGTTCAAGGACAGGGGGTCTATCAGCCCCAGCATTTT. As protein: CASSVQGQGVYQPQHF.

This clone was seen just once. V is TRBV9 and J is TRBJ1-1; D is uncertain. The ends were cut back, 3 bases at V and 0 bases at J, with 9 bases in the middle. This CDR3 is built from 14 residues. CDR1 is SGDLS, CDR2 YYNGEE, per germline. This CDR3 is CASSAEVVNTEAFF. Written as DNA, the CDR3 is TGTGCCAGCAGCGCCGAGGTGGTGAACACTGAAGCTTTCTTT. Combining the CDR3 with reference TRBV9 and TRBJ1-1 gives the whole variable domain DSGVTQTPKHLITATGQRVTLRCSPRSGDLSVYWYQQSLDQGLQFLIQYYNGEERAKGNILERFSAQQFPDLHSELNLSSLELGDSALYFCASSAEVVNTEAFFGQGTRLTVV.

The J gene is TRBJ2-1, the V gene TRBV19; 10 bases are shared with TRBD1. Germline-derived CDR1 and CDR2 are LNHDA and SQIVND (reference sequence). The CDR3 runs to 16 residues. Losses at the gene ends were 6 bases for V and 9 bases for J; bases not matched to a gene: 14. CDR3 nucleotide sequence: TGTGCCAGTAGCCTAGGGGGGACAGGGGATTTCGGTGAGCAGTTCTTC. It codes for CASSLGGTGDFGEQFF.

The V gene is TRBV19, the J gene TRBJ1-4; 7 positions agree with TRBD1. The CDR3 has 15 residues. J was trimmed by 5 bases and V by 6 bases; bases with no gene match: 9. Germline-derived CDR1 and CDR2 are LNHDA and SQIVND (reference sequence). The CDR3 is CASRDRTGSNEKLFF. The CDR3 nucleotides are TGTGCCAGTAGGGACCGGACAGGCTCAAATGAAAAACTGTTTTTT.

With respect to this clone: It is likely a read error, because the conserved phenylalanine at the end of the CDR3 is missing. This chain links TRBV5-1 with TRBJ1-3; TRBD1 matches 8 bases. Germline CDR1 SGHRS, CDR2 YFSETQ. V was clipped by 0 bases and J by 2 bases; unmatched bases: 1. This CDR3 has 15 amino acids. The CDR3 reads CASSLVTGAGNTIYL. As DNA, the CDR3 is TGCGCCAGCAGCTTGGTGACAGGGGCTGGAAACACCATATATCTT.

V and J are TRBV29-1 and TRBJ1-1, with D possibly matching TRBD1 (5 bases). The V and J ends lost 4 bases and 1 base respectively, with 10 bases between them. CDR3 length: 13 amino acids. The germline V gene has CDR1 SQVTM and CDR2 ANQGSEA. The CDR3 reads CSVAGDRNTEAFF. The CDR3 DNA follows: TGCAGCGTTGCGGGAGACAGGAACACTGAAGCTTTCTTT.

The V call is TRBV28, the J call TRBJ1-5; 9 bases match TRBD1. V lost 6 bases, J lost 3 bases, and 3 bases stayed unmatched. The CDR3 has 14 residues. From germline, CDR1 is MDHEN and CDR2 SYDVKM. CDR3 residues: CASRRTGVNQPQHF. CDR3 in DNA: TGTGCCAGCAGGCGGACAGGGGTCAATCAGCCCCAGCATTTT. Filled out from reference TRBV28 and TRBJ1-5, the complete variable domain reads DVKVTQSSRYLVKRTGEKVFLECVQDMDHENMFWYRQDPGLGLRLIYFSYDVKMKEKGDIPEGYSVSREKKERFSLILESASTNQTSMYLCASRRTGVNQPQHFGDGTRLSIL.

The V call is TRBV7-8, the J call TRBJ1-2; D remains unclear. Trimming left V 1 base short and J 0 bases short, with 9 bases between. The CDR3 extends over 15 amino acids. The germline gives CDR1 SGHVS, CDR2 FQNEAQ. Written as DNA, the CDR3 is TGTGCCAGCAGCTTAGAACTGCGAGCTAACTATGGCTACACCTTC. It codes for CASSLELRANYGYTF. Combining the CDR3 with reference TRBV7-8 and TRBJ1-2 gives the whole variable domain GAGVSQSPRYKVAKRGQDVALRCDPISGHVSLFWYQQALGQGPEFLTYFQNEAQLDKSGLPSDRFFAERPEGSVSTLKIQRTQQEDSAVYLCASSLELRANYGYTFGSGTRLTVV.

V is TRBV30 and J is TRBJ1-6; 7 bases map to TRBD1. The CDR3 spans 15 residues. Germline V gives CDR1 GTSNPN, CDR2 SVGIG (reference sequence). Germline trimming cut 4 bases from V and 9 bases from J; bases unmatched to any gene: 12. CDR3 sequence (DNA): TGTGCCTGGACTAAAACAGGGGTATTAGGTTCACCCCTCCACTTT. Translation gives CAWTKTGVLGSPLHF.

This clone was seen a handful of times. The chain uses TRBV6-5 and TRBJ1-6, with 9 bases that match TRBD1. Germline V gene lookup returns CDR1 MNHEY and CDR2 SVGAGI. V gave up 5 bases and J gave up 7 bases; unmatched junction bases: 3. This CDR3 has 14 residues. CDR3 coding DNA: TGTGCCAGCAGTCCCGGGACAGGGAATTCACCCCTCCACTTT. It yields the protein CASSPGTGNSPLHF.

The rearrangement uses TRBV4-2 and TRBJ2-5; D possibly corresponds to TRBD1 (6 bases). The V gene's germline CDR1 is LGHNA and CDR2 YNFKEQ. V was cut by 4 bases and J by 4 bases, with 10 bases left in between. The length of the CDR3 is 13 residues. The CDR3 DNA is TGTGCCAGCAGCCGGGACACAGTAGAGACCCAGTACTTC. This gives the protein CASSRDTVETQYF.

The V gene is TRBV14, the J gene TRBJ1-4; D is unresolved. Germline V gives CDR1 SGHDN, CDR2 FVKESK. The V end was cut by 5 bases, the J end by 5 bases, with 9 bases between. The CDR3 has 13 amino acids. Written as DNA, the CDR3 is TGTGCCAGCAGCTTAAGGAGGAATGAAAAACTGTTTTTT. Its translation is CASSLRRNEKLFF.